This TCR beta chain originates from a study of PD-L1 blockade in urothelial cancer. Across the study: Males with urothelial cancer arising in the bladder constituted about 85% of the roughly 30 patients. The study recovered a median of roughly 140,000 T cells per blood sample.

Germline V gene sequence: CDR1 SNHLY, CDR2 FYNNEI. J was trimmed by 5 bases and V by 9 bases; bases with no gene match: 6. There are 13 residues in the CDR3. Method: immunoSEQ multiplex PCR; TCRdb's copy keeps in-frame clones and lacks some. In the table there are under 40,000 clones, 65% to 90% of which are singletons. This sample comprised PBMCs, obtained around atezolizumab (anti-PD-L1) treatment. The TCR originated in a man aged 55-75 years with urothelial cancer. This sequence joins TRBV2 and TRBJ1-5; 8 bases align to TRBD1. CDR3 bases: TGTGCCAGTAGGACAGGGTGGGATCAGCCCCAGCATTTT. As protein: CASRTGWDQPQHF.